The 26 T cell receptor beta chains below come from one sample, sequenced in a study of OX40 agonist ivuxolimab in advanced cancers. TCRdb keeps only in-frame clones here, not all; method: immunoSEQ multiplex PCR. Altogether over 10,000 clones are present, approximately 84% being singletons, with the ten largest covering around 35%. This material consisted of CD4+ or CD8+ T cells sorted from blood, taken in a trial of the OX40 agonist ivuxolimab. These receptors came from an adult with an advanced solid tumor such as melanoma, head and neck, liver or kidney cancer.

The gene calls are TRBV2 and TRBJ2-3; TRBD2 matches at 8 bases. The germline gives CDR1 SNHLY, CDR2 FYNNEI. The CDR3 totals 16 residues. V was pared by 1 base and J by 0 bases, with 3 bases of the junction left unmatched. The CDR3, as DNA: TGTGCCAGCAGTGAAGGCCTAGCGGGTAGCACAGATACGCAGTATTTT. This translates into CASSEGLAGSTDTQYF.

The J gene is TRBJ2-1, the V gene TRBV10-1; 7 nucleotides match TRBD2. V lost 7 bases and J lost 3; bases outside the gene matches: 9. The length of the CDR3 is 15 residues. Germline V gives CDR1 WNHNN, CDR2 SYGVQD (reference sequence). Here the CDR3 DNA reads TGCGCCAGCATCACATTCGGCGGGGGCTACAATGAGCAGTTCTTC. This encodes CASITFGGGYNEQFF.

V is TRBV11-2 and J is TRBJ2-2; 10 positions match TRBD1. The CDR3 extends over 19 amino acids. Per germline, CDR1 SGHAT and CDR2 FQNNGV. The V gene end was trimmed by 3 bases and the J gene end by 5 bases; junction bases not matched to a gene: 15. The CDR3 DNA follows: TGTGCCAGCAGCTTTTTCCCCAATTTGGACAGGGGGAGAACCGGGGAGCTGTTTTTT. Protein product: CASSFFPNLDRGRTGELFF.

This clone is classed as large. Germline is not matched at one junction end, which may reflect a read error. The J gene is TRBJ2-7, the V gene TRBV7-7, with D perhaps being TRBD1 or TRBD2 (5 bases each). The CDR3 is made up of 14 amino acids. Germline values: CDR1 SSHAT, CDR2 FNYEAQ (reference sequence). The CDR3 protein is CASSLEVGEGEQYF. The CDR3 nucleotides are TGTGCTAGCAGCTTAGAGGTGGGGGAAGGCGAGCAGTACTTC.

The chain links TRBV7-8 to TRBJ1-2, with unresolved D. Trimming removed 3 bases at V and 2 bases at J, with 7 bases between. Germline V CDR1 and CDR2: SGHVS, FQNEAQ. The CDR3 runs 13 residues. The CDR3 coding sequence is TGTGCCAGCAGCTTGCTTTCGAACTATGGCTACACCTTC. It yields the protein CASSLLSNYGYTF.

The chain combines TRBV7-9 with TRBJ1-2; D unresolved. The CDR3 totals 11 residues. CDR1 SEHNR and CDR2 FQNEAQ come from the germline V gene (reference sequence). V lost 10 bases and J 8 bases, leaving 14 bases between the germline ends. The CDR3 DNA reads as TGTGCCACCCGGGTCAGCGGGGGCTACACCTTC. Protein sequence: CATRVSGGYTF.

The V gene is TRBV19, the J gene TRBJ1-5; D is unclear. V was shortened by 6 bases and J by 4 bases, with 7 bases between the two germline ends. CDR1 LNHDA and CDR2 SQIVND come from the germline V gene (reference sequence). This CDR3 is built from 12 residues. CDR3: CASRRRNQPQHF. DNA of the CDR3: TGTGCCAGTAGGCGCCGAAATCAGCCCCAGCATTTT.

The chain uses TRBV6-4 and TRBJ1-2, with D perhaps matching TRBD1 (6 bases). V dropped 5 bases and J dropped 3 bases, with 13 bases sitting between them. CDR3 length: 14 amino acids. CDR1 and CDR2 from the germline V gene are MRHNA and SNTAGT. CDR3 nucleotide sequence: TGTGCCAGCAGTCCACCGACAGGCTACTATGGCTACACCTTC. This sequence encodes CASSPPTGYYGYTF.

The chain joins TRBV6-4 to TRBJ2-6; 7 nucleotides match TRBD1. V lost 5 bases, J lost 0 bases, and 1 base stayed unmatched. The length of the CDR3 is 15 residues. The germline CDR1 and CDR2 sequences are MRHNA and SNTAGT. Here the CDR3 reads CASSRDSSGANVLTF. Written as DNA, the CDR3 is TGTGCCAGCAGTCGGGACAGCTCTGGGGCCAACGTCCTGACTTTC.

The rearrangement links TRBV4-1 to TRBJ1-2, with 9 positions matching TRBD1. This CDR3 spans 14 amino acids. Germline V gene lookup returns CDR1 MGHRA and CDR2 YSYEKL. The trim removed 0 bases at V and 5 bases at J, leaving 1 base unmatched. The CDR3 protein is CASSQDGTGYGYTF. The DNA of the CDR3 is TGCGCCAGCAGCCAAGACGGGACAGGGTATGGCTACACCTTC.

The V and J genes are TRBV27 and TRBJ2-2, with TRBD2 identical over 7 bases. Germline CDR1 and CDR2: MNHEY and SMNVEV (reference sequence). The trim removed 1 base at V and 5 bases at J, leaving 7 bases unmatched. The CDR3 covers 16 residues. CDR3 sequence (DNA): TGTGCCAGCAGTTTATTGACGCTAGCGGCTACCGGGGAGCTGTTTTTT. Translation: CASSLLTLAATGELFF.

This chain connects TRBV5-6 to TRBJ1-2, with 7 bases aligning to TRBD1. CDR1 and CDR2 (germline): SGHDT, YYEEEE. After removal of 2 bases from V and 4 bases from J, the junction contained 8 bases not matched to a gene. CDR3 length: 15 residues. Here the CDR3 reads CASSLAETGIYGYTF. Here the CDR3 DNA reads TGTGCCAGCAGCTTAGCGGAGACAGGGATCTATGGCTACACCTTC.

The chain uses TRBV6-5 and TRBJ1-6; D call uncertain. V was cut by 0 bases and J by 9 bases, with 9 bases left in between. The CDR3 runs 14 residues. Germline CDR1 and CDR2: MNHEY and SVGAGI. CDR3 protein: CASSYSEARSPLHF. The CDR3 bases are TGTGCCAGCAGTTACTCCGAGGCCCGTTCACCCCTCCACTTT.

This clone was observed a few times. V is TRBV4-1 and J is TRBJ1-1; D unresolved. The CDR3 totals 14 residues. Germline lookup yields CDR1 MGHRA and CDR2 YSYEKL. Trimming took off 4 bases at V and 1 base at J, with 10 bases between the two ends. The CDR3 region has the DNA TGCGCCAGCAGCCCGAACAGCGCGAACACTGAAGCTTTCTTT. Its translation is CASSPNSANTEAFF.

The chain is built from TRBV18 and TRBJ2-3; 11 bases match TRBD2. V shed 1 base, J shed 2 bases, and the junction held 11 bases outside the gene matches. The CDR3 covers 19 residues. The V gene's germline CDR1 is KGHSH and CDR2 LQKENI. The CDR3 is CASSPLYTSGSSSTDTQYF. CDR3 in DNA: TGTGCCAGCTCACCACTTTACACTAGCGGGAGTTCGTCCACAGATACGCAGTATTTT. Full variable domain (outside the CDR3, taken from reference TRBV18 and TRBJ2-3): NAGVMQNPRHLVRRRGQEARLRCSPMKGHSHVYWYRQLPEEGLKFMVYLQKENIIDESGMPKERFSAEFPKEGPSILRIQQVVRGDSAAYFCASSPLYTSGSSSTDTQYFGPGTRLTVL.

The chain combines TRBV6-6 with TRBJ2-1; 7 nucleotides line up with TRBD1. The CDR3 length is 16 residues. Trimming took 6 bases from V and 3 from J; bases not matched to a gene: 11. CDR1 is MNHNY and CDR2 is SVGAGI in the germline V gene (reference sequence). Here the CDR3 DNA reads TGTGCCAGCAGCCAAAATCGGGACAGCAACTACAATGAGCAGTTCTTC. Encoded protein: CASSQNRDSNYNEQFF.

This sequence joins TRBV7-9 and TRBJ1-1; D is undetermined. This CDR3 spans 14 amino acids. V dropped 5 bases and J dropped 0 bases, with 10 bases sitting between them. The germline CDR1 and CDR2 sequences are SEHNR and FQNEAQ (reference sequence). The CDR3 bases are TGTGCCAGCAGCGGCGGCCTCATGAACACTGAAGCTTTCTTT. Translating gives CASSGGLMNTEAFF.

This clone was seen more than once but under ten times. CDR3 DNA: TGCAGCGTTGAAATGGCATACGAGCAGTACTTC. Protein: CSVEMAYEQYF. V and J are TRBV29-1 and TRBJ2-7; D remains unclear. The CDR3 contains 11 residues. Germline CDR1 reads SQVTM; CDR2 reads ANQGSEA. The V and J ends lost 2 bases and 4 bases respectively, with 6 bases between them.

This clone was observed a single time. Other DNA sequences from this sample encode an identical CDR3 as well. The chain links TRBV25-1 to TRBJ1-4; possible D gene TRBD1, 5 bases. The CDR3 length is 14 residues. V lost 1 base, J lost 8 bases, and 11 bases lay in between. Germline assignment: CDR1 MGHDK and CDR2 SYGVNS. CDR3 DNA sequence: TGTGCCAGCAGTGAATCAGGGTCGGGGGAAAAACTGTTTTTT. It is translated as CASSESGSGEKLFF.

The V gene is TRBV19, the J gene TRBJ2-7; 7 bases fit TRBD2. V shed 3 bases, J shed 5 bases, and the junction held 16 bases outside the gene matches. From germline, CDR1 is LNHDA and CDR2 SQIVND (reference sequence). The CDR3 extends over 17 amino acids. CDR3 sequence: CASSIVGEGRGSHEQYF. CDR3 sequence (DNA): TGTGCCAGTAGTATTGTCGGGGAGGGGCGGGGGAGCCACGAGCAGTACTTC.

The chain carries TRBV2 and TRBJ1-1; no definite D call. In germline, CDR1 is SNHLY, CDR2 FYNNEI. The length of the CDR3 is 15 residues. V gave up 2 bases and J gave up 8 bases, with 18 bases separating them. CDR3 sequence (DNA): TGTGCCAGCAGTGAACGGCGTGGAGATAAGGTGGAAGCTTTCTTT. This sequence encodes CASSERRGDKVEAFF. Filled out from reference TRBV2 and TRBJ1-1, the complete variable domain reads EPEVTQTPSHQVTQMGQEVILRCVPISNHLYFYWYRQILGQKVEFLVSFYNNEISEKSEIFDDQFSVERPDGSNFTLKIRSTKLEDSAMYFCASSERRGDKVEAFFGQGTRLTVV.

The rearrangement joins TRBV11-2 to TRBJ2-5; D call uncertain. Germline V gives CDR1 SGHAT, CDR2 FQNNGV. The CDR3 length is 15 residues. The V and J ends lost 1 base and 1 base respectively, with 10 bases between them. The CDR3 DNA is TGTGCCAGCAGCTTAGGCAAGGGTCTCCAAGAGACCCAGTACTTC. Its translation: CASSLGKGLQETQYF.

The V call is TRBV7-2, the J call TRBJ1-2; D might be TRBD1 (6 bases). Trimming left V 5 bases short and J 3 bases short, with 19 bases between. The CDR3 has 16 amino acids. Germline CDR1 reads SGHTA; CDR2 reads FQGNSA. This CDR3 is CASSPRRGATDYGYTF. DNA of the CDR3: TGTGCCAGCAGCCCCCGGAGGGGGGCCACTGACTATGGCTACACCTTC.

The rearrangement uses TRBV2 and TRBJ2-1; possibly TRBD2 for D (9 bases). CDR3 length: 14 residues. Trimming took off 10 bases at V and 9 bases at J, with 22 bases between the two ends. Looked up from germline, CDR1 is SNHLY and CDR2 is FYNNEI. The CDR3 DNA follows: TGTGCCAACAGGGGGGCGGGAGGGCCTGGTGAGCAGTTCTTC. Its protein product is CANRGAGGPGEQFF.

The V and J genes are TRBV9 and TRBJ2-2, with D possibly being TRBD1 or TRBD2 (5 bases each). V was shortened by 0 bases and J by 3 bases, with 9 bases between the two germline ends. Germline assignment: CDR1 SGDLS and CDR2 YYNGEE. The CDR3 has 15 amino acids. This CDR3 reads CASSVEGTYTGELFF. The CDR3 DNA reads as TGTGCCAGCAGCGTAGAAGGGACCTACACCGGGGAGCTGTTTTTT.

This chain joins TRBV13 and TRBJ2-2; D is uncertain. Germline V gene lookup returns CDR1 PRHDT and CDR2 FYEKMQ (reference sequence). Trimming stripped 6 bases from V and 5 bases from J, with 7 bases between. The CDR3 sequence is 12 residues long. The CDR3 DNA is TGTGCCAGCAGAGTAGGGACCGGGGAGCTGTTTTTT. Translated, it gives CASRVGTGELFF.